This T cell receptor beta chain is drawn from a study of CD8 T cells in ankylosing spondylitis. This clonotype was found many times. Its specificity is unknown. TCRdb re-analysed the 5' RACE reads in MiXCR, keeping a single row per CDR3 protein. Of fewer than 550,000 distinct CDR3 sequences listed, roughly 5.2% were seen once; the top ten hold roughly 3.2%. Study-level findings and limits: Blood of patients with ankylosing spondylitis appeared to be characterized by a TCR beta motif of eight highly homologous variants. Reactive arthritis synovial fluid and blood were previously reported to contain some motif variants. As reported, disease-linked clones showed significant enrichment in matched ankylosing spondylitis synovial fluid. Disease-linked clones had a CD8+ phenotype and relatively low frequency in peripheral blood.

Germline CDR1 and CDR2: MNHEY and SVGEGT. The V end was cut by 6 bases, the J end by 1 base, with 10 bases between. The CDR3 runs 14 residues. This clonotype was obtained from a male donor with ankylosing spondylitis. The chain joins TRBV6-2 or TRBV6-3 to TRBJ2-1; no definite D call. Sequenced: blood, either unsorted or a sorted T cell fraction (not recorded which). The CDR3 sequence: CASSPVRSYNEQFF. DNA for the CDR3: TGTGCCAGCAGCCCCGTGCGGTCCTACAATGAGCAGTTCTTC.